The 16 T cell receptor beta chains presented below share a single source sample, sequenced in a study of tissue T cells after allogeneic stem cell transplantation (dated by TCRdb to 2021 to 2024). The time point label on this specimen signifies: mouse harvest day 7 after allogeneic transplant. Each mouse graft, delivered by tail vein injection, combined 10^6 splenic CD5+ T cells with 10^7 T-cell-depleted bone marrow cells. The protocol used for the library was the immunoSEQ multiplex PCR assay. TCRdb re-hosts the immuneACCESS table, in-frame sequences only. Its copies lack some clones; in the studies checked, an unresolved V gene accounts for under half of them, and the cause for the rest is not known. Within this sample are 2,400 or so clones, with approximately 52% of them counted one time only. 29% of the sample is taken by the ten largest. Sequencing was done on a sample of spleen. All receptors derive from a female BALB/c mouse given C57BL/6 T cells with graft-versus-host disease after an allogeneic hematopoietic cell transplant.

Comment on this clone: Gene names denote mouse genes. With the read ending 1 residue before the CDR3 end, the germline J gene is used to fill in that end. The chain uses TRBV20 and TRBJ2-1, with 9 positions matching TRBD2. Unmatched junction bases numbered 2, after V lost 0 bases and J lost 5 bases. This CDR3 region has 14 residues. CDR1 is GFQATS, CDR2 STVNSAI, per germline. This CDR3 is CGARDWGGNAEQFF. The part of the CDR3 DNA that was read is TGTGGTGCTAGGGACTGGGGGGGAAATGCTGAGCAGTTC. Full variable domain (remainder filled in from reference TRBV20 and TRBJ2-1): GALVYQYPRRTICKSGTSMRMECQAVGFQATSVAWYRQSPQKTFELIALSTVNSAIKYEQNFTQEKFPISHPNLSFSSMTVLNAYLEDRGLYLCGARDWGGNAEQFFGPGTRLTVL.

This clone was recorded only once. Genes and germline come from the mouse. The read terminates 1 residue before the CDR3 end, so the remaining end is supplied by the germline J gene. This chain uses TRBV24 with TRBJ2-5; 10 bases match TRBD2. The length of the CDR3 is 15 residues. Germline V gene lookup returns CDR1 KGHTA and CDR2 FRNEEI. V dropped 3 bases and J dropped 6; count of bases not matched to a gene: 6. CDR3 in amino acids: CASSLTGGGRDTQYF. Partial CDR3 DNA: TGTGCCAGCAGTCTAACTGGGGGGGGGAGGGACACCCAGTAC.

Details on this clone: Genes and germline come from the mouse. The read ends 1 residue early relative to the CDR3; the germline J gene fills the gap. The chain uses TRBV26 and TRBJ2-7; TRBD2 matches 9 bases. Germline V lookup: CDR1 KGHPV, CDR2 FQNQEV (reference sequence). The J segment lost 3 bases and the V segment lost 0 bases, leaving 3 bases of the junction unmatched. This CDR3 is 15 amino acids long. The part of the CDR3 DNA that was read is TGTGCCAGCAGTCTGTCTTGGGGGGGCGGCTATGAACAGTAC. It encodes CASSLSWGGGYEQY. The full-length CDR3 reads as CASSLSWGGGYEQYF.

On this clone: Mouse gene names apply. Sequencing ends 1 residue short of the CDR3 end; the germline J gene provides the rest. The V call is TRBV19, the J call TRBJ2-5; TRBD2 aligns across 8 bases. This CDR3 spans 14 amino acids. V lost 4 bases to trimming and J lost 5 bases; unmatched junction nucleotides: 6. Germline V gene data show CDR1 as FNHDT and CDR2 as SITEND (reference sequence). CDR3 region: CASSPGLGGDTQYF. The part of the CDR3 DNA that was read is TGTGCCAGCAGTCCCGGACTGGGAGGAGACACCCAGTAC.

A note on this clone: Here the gene names and germline are mouse. This sample includes further DNA sequences coding for the same CDR3. The CDR3 DNA, read in part, is TGTGCCAGCAGTTTGGGGGGAAGCTCCTATGAACAGTAC. Residues: CASSLGGSSYEQY. The whole CDR3 protein reads CASSLGGSSYEQYF. The chain has TRBV15 and TRBJ2-7; possible D gene TRBD2, 6 bases. The read ends 1 residue before the CDR3 terminus; that terminus is restored from the germline J gene. The V end lost 3 bases, the J end lost 0 bases, and 9 bases lay between the germline ends. Germline-derived CDR1 and CDR2 are SGHND and FRSKSL. This CDR3 is built from 14 residues.

Note on this clone: Genes and germline come from the mouse. The read is 1 residue too short to cover the CDR3 end, so that end is filled in from the germline J gene. The V and J genes are TRBV19 and TRBJ2-5, with TRBD2 matching over 10 bases. With 6 bases clipped from V and 6 bases from J, the junction kept 7 bases outside the gene matches. CDR1 is FNHDT and CDR2 is SITEND in the germline V gene (reference sequence). The CDR3 covers 14 residues. CDR3 DNA, as far as it was read: TGTGCCAGCACCCTGGGGGGGCGAGGGGACACCCAGTAC. Translating it yields CASTLGGRGDTQY. The entire CDR3 protein reads CASTLGGRGDTQYF.

Regarding this clone: Each gene name is a mouse one. The read ends 1 residue shy of where the CDR3 ends; the end is completed using the germline J gene. The chain recombines TRBV3 with TRBJ1-1, with TRBD1 identical over 8 bases. The germline V gene encodes CDR1 SNHLY and CDR2 FYNGKV (reference sequence). The CDR3 loop spans 14 amino acids. After removal of 5 bases from V and 0 bases from J, the junction contained 2 bases not matched to a gene. CDR3 protein: CASSQTGANTEVFF. CDR3 DNA, as far as it was read: TGTGCCAGCAGCCAGACAGGGGCAAACACAGAAGTCTTC.

In this sample, this clone turned up a few times. The genes and germline here are from mouse. With the read ending 1 residue before the CDR3 end, the germline J gene is used to fill in that end. The J gene is TRBJ2-1, the V gene TRBV2, with 9 nucleotides matching TRBD2. The trim removed 1 base at V and 3 bases at J, leaving 1 base unmatched. The germline gives CDR1 LGHNA, CDR2 YSYQKL. The CDR3 is 15 residues long. The sequenced CDR3 bases are TGTGCCAGCAGCCAAGGACTGGGGGTCTATGCTGAGCAGTTC. It specifies CASSQGLGVYAEQF. The full CDR3 is CASSQGLGVYAEQFF.

This clone has just a few counts. Any gene name here is a mouse gene name. With the read ending 1 residue before the CDR3 end, the germline J gene is used to fill in that end. The rearrangement joins TRBV31 to TRBJ1-5; 12 bases are shared with TRBD1. The germline V gene has CDR1 GKSSPN and CDR2 SITVG. This CDR3 has 15 amino acids. The trim removed 1 base at V and 4 bases at J, leaving 2 bases unmatched. CDR3 sequence: CAWSRDRGRNQAPLF. The CDR3 bases that were read are TGTGCCTGGAGTCGGGACAGGGGGCGGAACCAGGCTCCGCTT.

Notes on this clone: Gene names refer to mouse genes. The read gets to within 1 residue of the CDR3 end, and the germline J gene fills in the rest. V gene TRBV19 combines with J gene TRBJ1-4; D ambiguous. The CDR3 length is 13 residues. Germline V lookup: CDR1 FNHDT, CDR2 SITEND (reference sequence). The V and J ends lost 6 bases and 0 bases respectively, with 6 bases between them. The sequenced CDR3 bases are TGTGCCAGCAAACAGATTTCCAACGAAAGATTATTT. It yields the protein CASKQISNERLF. The full-length CDR3 reads as CASKQISNERLFF.

On this clone itself: Mouse gene names apply. With the read ending 1 residue before the CDR3 end, the germline J gene is used to fill in that end. The chain links TRBV13-2 to TRBJ2-5; 11 positions match TRBD2. Per germline, CDR1 NNHNN and CDR2 SYGAGS (reference sequence). This CDR3 contains 18 residues. Germline trimming cut 1 base from V and 1 base from J; bases unmatched to any gene: 8. Here the CDR3 reads CASGDNWGGAIDQDTQYF. CDR3 bases read: TGTGCCAGCGGTGATAACTGGGGGGGCGCCATCGACCAAGACACCCAGTAC.

Details on this clone: The genes and germline here are from mouse. The sequenced fragment ends 1 residue before the CDR3 boundary, so the rest is inferred from the germline J gene. This chain connects TRBV3 to TRBJ1-2, with 7 bases fitting TRBD1. This CDR3 spans 14 amino acids. Trimming took 1 base from V and 4 from J; bases not matched to a gene: 3. CDR1 is SNHLY and CDR2 is FYNGKV in the germline V gene (reference sequence). Incomplete CDR3 DNA: TGTGCCAGCAGCTTAGGCAGGGGGGGCTCCGACTACACC. Residues: CASSLGRGGSDYT. The full CDR3 protein reads CASSLGRGGSDYTF. The full variable domain, in which reference TRBV3 and TRBJ1-2 provide the parts outside the CDR3, is GPKVLQIPSHQIIDMGQMVTLNCDPVSNHLYFYWYKQILGQQMEFLVNFYNGKVMEKSKLFKDQFSVERPDGSYFTLKIQPTALEDSAVYFCASSLGRGGSDYTFGSGTRLLVI.

This clone has more than one count but fewer than ten. Gene names refer to mouse genes. The read is 1 residue too short to cover the CDR3 end, so that end is filled in from the germline J gene. The genes are TRBV12-1 and TRBJ2-7, with TRBD2 matching over 10 bases. CDR3 length: 14 amino acids. Losses at the gene ends were 0 bases for V and 3 bases for J; bases not matched to a gene: 1. Germline CDR1 SGHSN, CDR2 HYEKVE. The chain's CDR3 is CASSLGLGVYEQYF. CDR3 DNA (partial): TGTGCCAGCTCTCTCGGACTGGGGGTCTATGAACAGTAC.

Regarding this clone: The germline and genes are mouse ones. Sequencing ends 1 residue short of the CDR3 end; the germline J gene provides the rest. The chain employs TRBV19 and TRBJ2-5; 10 nucleotides align to TRBD2. Germline V gene data show CDR1 as FNHDT and CDR2 as SITEND (reference sequence). Losses at the gene ends were 3 bases for V and 0 bases for J; bases not matched to a gene: 4. The CDR3 contains 16 residues. CDR3 region: CASSKGTGANQDTQYF. CDR3 DNA (partial): TGTGCCAGCAGTAAGGGGACTGGGGCTAACCAAGACACCCAGTAC.

The sample holds a few counts of this clone. The genes are named according to mouse. The read ends 1 residue before the CDR3 terminus; that terminus is restored from the germline J gene. The chain recombines TRBV26 with TRBJ1-1; TRBD1 matches at 9 bases. CDR1 and CDR2 (germline): KGHPV, FQNQEV (reference sequence). J gave up 6 bases and V 7 bases, and 6 bases lay outside the gene matches. The length of the CDR3 is 13 residues. CDR3 sequence reads: CASTRDREAEVFF. The CDR3 DNA, read in part, is TGTGCCAGCACCCGGGACAGGGAGGCAGAAGTCTTC.

About this clone: One end of the junction fails to match germline, which may point to a read error. The gene symbols are mouse symbols. The CDR3 extends 1 residue past the end of the read, so its final part is completed from the germline J gene. The V and J genes are TRBV13-1 and TRBJ2-1, with D possibly TRBD1 on 6 matching bases. The CDR3 spans 14 residues. Germline V CDR1 and CDR2: NSHNY, SYGAGN. CDR3 DNA, as far as it was read: TGTGCCAGCAACAGACAGGATAACTCTGCTGAGCAGTTC. Protein product: CASNRQDNSAEQF. The whole CDR3 reads CASNRQDNSAEQFF.